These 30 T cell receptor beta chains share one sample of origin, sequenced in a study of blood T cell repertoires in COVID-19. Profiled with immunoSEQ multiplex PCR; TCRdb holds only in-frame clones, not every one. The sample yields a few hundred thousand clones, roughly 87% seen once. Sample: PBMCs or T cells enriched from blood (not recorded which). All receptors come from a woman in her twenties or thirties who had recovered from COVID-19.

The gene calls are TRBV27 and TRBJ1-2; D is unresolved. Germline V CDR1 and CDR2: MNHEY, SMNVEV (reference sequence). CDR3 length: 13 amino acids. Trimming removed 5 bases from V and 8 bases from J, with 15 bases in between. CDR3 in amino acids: CASSTAPSRGYTF. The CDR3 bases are TGTGCCAGCAGTACCGCACCCTCTCGGGGCTACACCTTC.

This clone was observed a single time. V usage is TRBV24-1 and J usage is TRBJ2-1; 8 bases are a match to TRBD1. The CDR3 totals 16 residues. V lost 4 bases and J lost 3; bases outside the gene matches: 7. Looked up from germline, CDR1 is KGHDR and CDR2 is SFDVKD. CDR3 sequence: CATSDPDRGNYNEQFF. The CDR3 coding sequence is TGTGCCACCAGTGACCCTGACAGGGGTAACTACAATGAGCAGTTCTTC.

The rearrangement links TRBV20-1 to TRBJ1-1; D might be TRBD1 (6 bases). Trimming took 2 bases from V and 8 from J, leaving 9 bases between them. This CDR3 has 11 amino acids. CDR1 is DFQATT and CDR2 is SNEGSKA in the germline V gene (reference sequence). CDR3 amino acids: CSARPDREAFF. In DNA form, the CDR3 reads TGCAGTGCTAGACCCGACAGGGAAGCTTTCTTT.

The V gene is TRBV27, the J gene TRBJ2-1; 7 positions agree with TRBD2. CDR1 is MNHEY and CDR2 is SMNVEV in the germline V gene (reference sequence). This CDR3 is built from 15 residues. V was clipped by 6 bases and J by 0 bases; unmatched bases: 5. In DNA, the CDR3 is TGTGCCAGCAGAGCGGGATTCAGCTCCTACAATGAGCAGTTCTTC. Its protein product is CASRAGFSSYNEQFF.

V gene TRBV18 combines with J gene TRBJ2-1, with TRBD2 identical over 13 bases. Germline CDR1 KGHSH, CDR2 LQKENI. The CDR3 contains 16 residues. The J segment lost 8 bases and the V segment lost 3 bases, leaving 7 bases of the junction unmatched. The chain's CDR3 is CASSPLTSGGAYEQFF. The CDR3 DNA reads TGTGCCAGCTCACCCCTAACTAGCGGGGGGGCCTATGAGCAGTTCTTC.

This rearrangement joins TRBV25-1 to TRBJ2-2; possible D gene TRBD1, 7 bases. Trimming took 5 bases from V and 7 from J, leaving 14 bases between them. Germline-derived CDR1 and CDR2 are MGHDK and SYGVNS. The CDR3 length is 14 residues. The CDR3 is CASSKEGAGGELFF. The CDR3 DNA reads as TGTGCCAGCAGTAAGGAGGGGGCCGGCGGGGAGCTGTTTTTT.

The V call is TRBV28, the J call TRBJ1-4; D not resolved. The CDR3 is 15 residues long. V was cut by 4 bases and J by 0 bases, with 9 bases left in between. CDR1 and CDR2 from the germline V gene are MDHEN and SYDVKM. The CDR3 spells CASSSGGTTNEKLFF. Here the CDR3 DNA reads TGTGCCAGCAGTTCCGGCGGGACAACTAATGAAAAACTGTTTTTT.

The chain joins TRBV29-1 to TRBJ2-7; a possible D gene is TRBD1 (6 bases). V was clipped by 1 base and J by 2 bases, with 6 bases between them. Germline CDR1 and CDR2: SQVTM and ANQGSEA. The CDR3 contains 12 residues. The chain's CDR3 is CSVEGTAYEQYF. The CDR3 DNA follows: TGCAGCGTTGAAGGGACAGCCTACGAGCAGTACTTC.

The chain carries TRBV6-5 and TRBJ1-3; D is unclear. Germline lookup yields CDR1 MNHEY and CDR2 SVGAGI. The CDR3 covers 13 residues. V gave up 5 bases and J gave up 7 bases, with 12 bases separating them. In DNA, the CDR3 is TGTGCCAGCAGTAGAGGGCCAGTCAACACCATATATTTT. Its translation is CASSRGPVNTIYF.

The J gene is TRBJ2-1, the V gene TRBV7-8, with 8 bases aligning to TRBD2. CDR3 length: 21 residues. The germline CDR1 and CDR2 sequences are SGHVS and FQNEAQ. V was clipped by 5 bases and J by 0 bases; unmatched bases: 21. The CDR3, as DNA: TGTGCCAGCAGCCCCGTCTTGGCGGGGGGACGACTAATGAGCTCCTACAATGAGCAGTTCTTC. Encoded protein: CASSPVLAGGRLMSSYNEQFF.

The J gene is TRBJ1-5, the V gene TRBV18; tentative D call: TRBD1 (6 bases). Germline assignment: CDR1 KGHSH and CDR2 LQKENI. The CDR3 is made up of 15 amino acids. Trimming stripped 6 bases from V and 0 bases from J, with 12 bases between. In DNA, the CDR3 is TGTGCCAGCTCTCCAAGACAGGCTAGCAATCAGCCCCAGCATTTT. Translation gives CASSPRQASNQPQHF.

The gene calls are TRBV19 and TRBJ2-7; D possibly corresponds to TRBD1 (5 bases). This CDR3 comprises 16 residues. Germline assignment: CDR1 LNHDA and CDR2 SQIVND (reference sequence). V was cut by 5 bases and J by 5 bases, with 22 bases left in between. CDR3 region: CASSAVTDFKGDEQYF. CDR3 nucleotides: TGTGCCAGTAGTGCAGTGACAGACTTTAAGGGCGACGAGCAGTACTTC.

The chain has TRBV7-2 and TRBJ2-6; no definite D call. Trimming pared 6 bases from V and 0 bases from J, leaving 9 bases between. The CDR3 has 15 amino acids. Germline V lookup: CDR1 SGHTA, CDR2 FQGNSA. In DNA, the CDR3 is TGTGCCAGCAGTCCCAACTTCTCTGGGGCCAACGTCCTGACTTTC. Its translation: CASSPNFSGANVLTF.

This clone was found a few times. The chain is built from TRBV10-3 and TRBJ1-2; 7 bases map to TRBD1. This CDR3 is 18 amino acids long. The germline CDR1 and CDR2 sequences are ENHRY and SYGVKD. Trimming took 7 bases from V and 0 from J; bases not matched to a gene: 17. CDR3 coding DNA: TGTGCCATCACCCTACTCCCGACAGGGTTGGGGCCTAACTATGGCTACACCTTC. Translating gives CAITLLPTGLGPNYGYTF.

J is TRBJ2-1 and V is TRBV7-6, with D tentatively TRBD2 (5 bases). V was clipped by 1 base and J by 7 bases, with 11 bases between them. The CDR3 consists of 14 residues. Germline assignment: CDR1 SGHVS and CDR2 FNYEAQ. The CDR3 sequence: CASSLVGRPNEQFF. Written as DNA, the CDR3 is TGTGCCAGCAGCTTAGTTGGGAGACCAAATGAGCAGTTCTTC.

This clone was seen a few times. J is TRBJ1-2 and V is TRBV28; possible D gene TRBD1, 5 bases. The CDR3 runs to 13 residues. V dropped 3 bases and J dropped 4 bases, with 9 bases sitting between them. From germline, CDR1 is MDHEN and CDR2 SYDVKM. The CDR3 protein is CASSFGRAYGYTF. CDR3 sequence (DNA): TGTGCCAGCAGTTTTGGCAGGGCCTATGGCTACACCTTC.

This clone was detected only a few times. CDR3 nucleotide sequence: TGTGCCACCAGCAGATCCCCGTCAGAAAACAATGAGCAGTTCTTC. Protein product: CATSRSPSENNEQFF. The J gene is TRBJ2-1, the V gene TRBV15, with unresolved D. The germline gives CDR1 LNHNV, CDR2 YYDKDF (reference sequence). CDR3 size: 15 residues. Trimming stripped 2 bases from V and 5 bases from J, with 13 bases between.

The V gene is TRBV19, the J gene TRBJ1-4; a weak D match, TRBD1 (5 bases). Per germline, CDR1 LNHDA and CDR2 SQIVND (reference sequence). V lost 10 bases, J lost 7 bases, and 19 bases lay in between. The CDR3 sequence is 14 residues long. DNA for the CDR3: TGTGCCACCAGAGAAGGGCAGGGTATTGAAAAACTGTTTTTT. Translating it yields CATREGQGIEKLFF. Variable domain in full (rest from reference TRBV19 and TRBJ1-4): DGGITQSPKYLFRKEGQNVTLSCEQNLNHDAMYWYRQDPGQGLRLIYYSQIVNDFQKGDIAEGYSVSREKKESFPLTVTSAQKNPTAFYLCATREGQGIEKLFFGSGTQLSVL.

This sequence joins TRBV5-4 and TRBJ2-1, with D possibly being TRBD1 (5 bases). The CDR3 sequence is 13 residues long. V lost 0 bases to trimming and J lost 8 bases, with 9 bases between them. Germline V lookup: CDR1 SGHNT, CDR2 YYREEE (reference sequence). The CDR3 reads CASSLARVYEQFF. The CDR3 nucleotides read TGTGCCAGCAGCTTGGCCAGGGTATATGAGCAGTTCTTC.

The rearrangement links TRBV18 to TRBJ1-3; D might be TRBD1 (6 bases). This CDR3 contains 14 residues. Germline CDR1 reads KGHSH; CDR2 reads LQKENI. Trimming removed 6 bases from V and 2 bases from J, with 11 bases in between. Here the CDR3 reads CASSPPGAGNTIYF. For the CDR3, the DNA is TGTGCCAGCTCCCCCCCAGGGGCTGGAAACACCATATATTTT.

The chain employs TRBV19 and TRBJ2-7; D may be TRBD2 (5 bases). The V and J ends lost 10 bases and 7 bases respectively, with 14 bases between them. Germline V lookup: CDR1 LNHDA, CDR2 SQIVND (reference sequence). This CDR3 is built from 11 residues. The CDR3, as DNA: TGTGCCACCCTAGCTGGGTCAGAGCAGTACTTC. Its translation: CATLAGSEQYF.

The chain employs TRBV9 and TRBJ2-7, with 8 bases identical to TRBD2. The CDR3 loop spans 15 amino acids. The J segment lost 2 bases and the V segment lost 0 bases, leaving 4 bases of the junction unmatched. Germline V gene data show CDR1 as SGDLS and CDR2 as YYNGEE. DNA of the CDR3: TGTGCCAGCAGCGTAGGGCTAGCGGGTCCCTACGAGCAGTACTTC. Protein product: CASSVGLAGPYEQYF.

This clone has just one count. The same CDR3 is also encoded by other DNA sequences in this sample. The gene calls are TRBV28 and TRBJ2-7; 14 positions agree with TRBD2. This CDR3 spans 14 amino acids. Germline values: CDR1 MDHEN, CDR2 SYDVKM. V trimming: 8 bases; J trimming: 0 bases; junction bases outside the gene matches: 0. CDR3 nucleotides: TGTGCCAGCGGGACTAGCGGGAGCTCCTACGAGCAGTACTTC. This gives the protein CASGTSGSSYEQYF.

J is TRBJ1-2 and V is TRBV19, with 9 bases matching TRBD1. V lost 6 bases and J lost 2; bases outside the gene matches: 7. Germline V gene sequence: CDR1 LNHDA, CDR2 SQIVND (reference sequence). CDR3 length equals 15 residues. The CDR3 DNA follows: TGTGCCAGTAGGATACAGGGGGCGCGCAACTATGGCTACACCTTC. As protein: CASRIQGARNYGYTF.

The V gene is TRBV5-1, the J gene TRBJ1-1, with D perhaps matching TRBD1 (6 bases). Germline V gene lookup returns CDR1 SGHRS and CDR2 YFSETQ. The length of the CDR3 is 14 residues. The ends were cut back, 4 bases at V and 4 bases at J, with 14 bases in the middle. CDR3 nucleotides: TGCGCCAGCAGCGAACAGGGTGTCGGCACTGAAGCTTTCTTT. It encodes CASSEQGVGTEAFF.

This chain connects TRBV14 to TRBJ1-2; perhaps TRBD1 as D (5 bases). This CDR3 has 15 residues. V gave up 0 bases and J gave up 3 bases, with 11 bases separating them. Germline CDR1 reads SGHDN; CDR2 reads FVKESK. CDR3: CASSQDIGADYGYTF. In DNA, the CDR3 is TGTGCCAGCAGCCAAGATATAGGGGCAGACTATGGCTACACCTTC.

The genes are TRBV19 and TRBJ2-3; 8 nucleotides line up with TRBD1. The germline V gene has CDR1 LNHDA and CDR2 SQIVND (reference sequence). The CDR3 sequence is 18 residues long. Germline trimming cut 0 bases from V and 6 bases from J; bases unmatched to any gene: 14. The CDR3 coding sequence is TGTGCCAGTAGTATAGATCGGGGAAAGGACAGGGTTCTTGATACGCAGTATTTT. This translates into CASSIDRGKDRVLDTQYF.

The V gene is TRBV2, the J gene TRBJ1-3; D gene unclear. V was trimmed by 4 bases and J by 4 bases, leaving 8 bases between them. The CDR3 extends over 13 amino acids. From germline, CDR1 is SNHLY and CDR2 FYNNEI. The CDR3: CASSALQGNTIYF. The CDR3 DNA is TGTGCCAGCAGTGCCCTGCAGGGAAACACCATATATTTT.

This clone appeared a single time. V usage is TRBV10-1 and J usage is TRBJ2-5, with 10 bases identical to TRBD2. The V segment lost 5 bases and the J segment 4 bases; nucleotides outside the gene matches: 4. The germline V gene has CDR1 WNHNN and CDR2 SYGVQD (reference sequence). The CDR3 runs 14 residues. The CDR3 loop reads CASSKSGRGETQYF. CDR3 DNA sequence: TGCGCCAGCAGTAAAAGCGGGAGGGGAGAGACCCAGTACTTC.

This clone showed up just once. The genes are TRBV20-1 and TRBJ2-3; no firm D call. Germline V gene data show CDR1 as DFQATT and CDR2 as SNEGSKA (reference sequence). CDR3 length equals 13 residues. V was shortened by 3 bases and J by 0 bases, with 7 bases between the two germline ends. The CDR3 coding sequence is TGCAGTGCTAGTTTTACTAGCACAGATACGCAGTATTTT. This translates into CSASFTSTDTQYF.